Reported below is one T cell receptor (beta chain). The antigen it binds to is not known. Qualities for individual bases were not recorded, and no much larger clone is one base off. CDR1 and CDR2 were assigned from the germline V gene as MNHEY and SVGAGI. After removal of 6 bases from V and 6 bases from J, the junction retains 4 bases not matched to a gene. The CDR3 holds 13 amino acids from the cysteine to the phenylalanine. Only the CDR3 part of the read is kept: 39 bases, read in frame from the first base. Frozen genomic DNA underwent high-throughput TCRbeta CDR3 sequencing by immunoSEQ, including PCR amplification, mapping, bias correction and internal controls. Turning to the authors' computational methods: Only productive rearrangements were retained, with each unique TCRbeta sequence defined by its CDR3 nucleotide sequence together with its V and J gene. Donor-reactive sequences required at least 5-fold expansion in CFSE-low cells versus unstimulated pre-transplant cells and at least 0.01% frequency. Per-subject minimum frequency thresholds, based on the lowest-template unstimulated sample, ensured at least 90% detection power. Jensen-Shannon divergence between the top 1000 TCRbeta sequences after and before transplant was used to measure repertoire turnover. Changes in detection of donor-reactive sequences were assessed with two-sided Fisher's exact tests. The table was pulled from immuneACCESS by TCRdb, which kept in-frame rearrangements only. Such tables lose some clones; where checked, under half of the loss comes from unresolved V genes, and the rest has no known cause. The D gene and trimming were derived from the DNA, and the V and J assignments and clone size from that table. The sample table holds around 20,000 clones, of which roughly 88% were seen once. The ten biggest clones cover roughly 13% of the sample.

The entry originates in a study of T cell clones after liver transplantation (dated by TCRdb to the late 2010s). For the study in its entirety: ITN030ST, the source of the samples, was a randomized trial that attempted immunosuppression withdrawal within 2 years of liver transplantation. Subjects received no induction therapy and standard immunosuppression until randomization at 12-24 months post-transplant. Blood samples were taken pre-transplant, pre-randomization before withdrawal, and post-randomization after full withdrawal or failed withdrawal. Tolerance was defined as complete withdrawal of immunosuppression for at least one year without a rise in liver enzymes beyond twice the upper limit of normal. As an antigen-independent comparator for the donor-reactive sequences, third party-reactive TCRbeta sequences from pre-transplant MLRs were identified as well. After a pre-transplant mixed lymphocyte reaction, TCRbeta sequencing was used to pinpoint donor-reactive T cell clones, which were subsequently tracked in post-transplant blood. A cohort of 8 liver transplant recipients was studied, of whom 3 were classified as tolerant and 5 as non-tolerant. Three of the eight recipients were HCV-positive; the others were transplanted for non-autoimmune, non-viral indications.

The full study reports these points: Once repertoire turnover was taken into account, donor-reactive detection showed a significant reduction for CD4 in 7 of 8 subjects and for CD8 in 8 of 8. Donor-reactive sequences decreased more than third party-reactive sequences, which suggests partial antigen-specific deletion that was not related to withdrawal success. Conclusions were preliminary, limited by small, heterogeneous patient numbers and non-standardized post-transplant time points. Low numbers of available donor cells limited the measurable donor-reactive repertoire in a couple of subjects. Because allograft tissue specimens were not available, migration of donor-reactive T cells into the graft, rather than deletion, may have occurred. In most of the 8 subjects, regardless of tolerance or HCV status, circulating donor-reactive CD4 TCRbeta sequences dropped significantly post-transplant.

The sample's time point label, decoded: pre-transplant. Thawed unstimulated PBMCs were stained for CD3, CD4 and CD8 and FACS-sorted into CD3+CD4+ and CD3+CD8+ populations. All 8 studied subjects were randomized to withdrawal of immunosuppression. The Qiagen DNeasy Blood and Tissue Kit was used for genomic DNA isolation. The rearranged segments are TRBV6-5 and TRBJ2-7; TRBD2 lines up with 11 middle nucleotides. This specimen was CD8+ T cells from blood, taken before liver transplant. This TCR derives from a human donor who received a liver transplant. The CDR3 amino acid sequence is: CASRLAGASEQYF. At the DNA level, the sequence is TGTGCCAGCAGACTAGCGGGAGCCAGCGAGCAGTACTTC.